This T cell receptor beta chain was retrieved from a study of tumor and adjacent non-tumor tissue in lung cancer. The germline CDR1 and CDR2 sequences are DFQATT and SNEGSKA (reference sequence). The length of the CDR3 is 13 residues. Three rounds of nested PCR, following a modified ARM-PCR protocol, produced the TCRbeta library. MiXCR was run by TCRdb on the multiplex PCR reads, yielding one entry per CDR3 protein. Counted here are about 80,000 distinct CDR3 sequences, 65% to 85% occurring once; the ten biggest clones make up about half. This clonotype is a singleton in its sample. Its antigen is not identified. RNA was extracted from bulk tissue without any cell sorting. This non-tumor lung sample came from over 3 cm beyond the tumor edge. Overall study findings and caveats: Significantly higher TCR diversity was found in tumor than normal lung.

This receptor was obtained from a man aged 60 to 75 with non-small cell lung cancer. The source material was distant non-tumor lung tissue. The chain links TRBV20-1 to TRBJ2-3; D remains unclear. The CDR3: CCDRLDAGDTQYF. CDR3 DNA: TGCTGTGATAGGCTCGATGCCGGGGATACGCAGTATTTT.